Below, one T cell receptor beta chain is given with its context. This sample was taken from a study of blood T cell repertoires in COVID-19. Study summary: PBMCs, B-cell-depleted T cells, or T cells were the source of the cDNA or gDNA that made up the material.

In the study's own analysis: Researchers report that nucleated cell counts were estimated from reference gene primer amplification. Sequenced by immunoSEQ multiplex PCR; TCRdb stores in-frame clones only, minus some. V and J calls and clone size are copied from that table; D and trimming were computed from the DNA. The table has under 300,000 clones, about nine tenths seen once. V shed 0 bases and J shed 5 bases, with 13 bases lying between them. The germline V gene has CDR1 SQVTM and CDR2 ANQGSEA. The CDR3 extends over 15 amino acids. In terms of age and location, participants ranged from roughly 18 to 90 years and lived in roughly 22 US areas. Self-reported history from a screening survey and questionnaire set each donor's cohort.

V and J are TRBV29-1 and TRBJ2-2, with D possibly matching TRBD2 (6 bases). What was sequenced was PBMCs or T cells enriched from blood (not recorded which). The receptor's source is a woman in her 30s with acute COVID-19. The CDR3 reads CSVEDPGLGTGELFF. The CDR3 DNA reads as TGCAGCGTTGAAGACCCGGGACTCGGGACCGGGGAGCTGTTTTTT.